This entry is about one TCR beta chain. Its target is unknown. A read error is likely, as this CDR3 ends without the conserved phenylalanine or tryptophan. The CDR3 loop spans 14 amino acids. Germline loops: CDR1 MNHNS, CDR2 SASEGT. Between the trimmed V and J ends, which lost 9 bases and 2 bases, there was a span of 17 bases. The sample is drawn from a study of tumor and adjacent non-tumor tissue in lung cancer. Study-level background: The cohort had around twelve adenocarcinoma, a couple of squamous cell and 1 small cell patients. Stage I to III disease affected some 11 men and about 5 women aged about 30 to 85. Each sample yielded around 4.2 million productive TCRbeta reads on average.

RNA was extracted from bulk tissue without any cell sorting. General study results and limits: Compared with tumor, normal lung showed significantly lower TCR diversity.

Three rounds of nested PCR, following a modified ARM-PCR protocol, produced the TCRbeta library. Each CDR3 protein is one row after TCRdb ran MiXCR on the multiplex PCR reads. This repertoire shows about 120,000 distinct CDR3 sequences, 84% found once; its top ten account for about 22%. The origin of this receptor is a man in his sixties or seventies with non-small cell lung cancer. The chain is built from TRBV6-1 and TRBJ2-7, with a possible D match to TRBD2 (5 bases). Sequencing was done on a sample of lung tumor tissue. CDR3 loop: CASQIEAGTYEQYL. Here the CDR3 DNA reads TGTGCCAGTCAGATCGAGGCGGGCACCTACGAGCAGTACTTA.